This entry is about one T cell receptor beta chain. Its specificity is not known. This sequence may be a read error, since a much larger clone differs from it by one base. These data come from a study of tumor-infiltrating lymphocytes in primary liver carcinoma. Whole-study context: The tumors, T1-T3 N0M0 lesions, were roughly 4.2 to 11 cm across. Regardless of tissue type, samples showed similar yields of roughly 3.5 to 7.13 million productive TCRbeta reads.

The template, around 540 ng total RNA, yielded TCR beta cDNA made with a constant-region primer. Generation of the TCR beta libraries relied on three nested multiplex PCR rounds using slightly modified ARM-PCR. Each of the first two PCR rounds ran 9 to 11 cycles with TRBV1-TRBV30 forward and C-beta reverse primers. TCRdb re-analysed the multiplex PCR reads in MiXCR, keeping a single row per CDR3 protein. The sample lists over 100,000 distinct CDR3 sequences, 65% to 75% occurring once. Study-wide findings and caveats: Blood had a significantly lower top-250-clone fraction than tumors did (p = 0.039). It was tumor-adjacent and tumor-blood pairs that overlapped less than tumor region pairs did.

The CDR3 spans 16 residues. Trimming removed 1 base from V and 4 bases from J, with 16 bases in between. Per the germline V gene, CDR1 is SGHRS and CDR2 is YFSETQ. The study co-extracted DNA and RNA from around 18-30 mg of unsorted bulk tissue. The source of this sequence is a woman aged 55-75 years with primary liver carcinoma and hepatitis B virus infection. The rearrangement uses TRBV5-1 and TRBJ2-3; tentatively, D is TRBD1 (5 bases). The specimen sequenced was tumor-adjacent normal liver tissue. The CDR3 reads CASSLTGHSEADTQYF. The DNA for the CDR3 is TGCGCCAGCAGCTTGACCGGACACTCGGAAGCAGATACGCAGTATTTT.